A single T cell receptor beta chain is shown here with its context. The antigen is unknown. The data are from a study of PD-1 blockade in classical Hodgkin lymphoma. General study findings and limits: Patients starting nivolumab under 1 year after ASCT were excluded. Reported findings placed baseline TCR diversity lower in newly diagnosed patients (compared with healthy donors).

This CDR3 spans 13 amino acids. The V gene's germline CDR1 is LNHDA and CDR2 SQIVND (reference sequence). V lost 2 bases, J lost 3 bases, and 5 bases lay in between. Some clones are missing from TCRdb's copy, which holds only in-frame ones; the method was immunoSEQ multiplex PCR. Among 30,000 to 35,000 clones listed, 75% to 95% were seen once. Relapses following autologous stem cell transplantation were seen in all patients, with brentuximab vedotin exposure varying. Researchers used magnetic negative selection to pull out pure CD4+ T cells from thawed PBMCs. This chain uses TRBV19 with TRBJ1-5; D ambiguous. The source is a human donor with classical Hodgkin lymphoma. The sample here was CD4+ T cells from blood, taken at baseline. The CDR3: CASSISVNQPQHF. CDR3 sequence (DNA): TGTGCCAGTAGTATAAGTGTCAATCAGCCCCAGCATTTT. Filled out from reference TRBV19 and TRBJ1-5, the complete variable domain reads DGGITQSPKYLFRKEGQNVTLSCEQNLNHDAMYWYRQDPGQGLRLIYYSQIVNDFQKGDIAEGYSVSREKKESFPLTVTSAQKNPTAFYLCASSISVNQPQHFGDGTRLSIL.